These 19 T cell receptor beta chains originate from one sample sequenced in a study of blood T cell repertoires in COVID-19. Repertoires were generated with immunoSEQ multiplex PCR, while TCRdb's copy carries only in-frame clones and drops some. The sample yields about 69,000 clones, roughly nine tenths seen once. Specimen: peripheral blood. The receptors here all came from a woman in her forties or fifties with active COVID-19.

V and J are TRBV28 and TRBJ2-7; 10 bases match TRBD1. This CDR3 has 15 amino acids. The germline V gene encodes CDR1 MDHEN and CDR2 SYDVKM. Trimming removed 6 bases from V and 9 bases from J; junction bases left unmatched: 14. This CDR3 is CASSDPPGQGSGQYF. DNA for the CDR3: TGTGCCAGCAGCGACCCTCCGGGACAGGGGTCGGGGCAGTACTTC.

J is TRBJ2-7 and V is TRBV5-1; D possibly corresponds to TRBD2 (6 bases). Germline CDR1 and CDR2: SGHRS and YFSETQ. The CDR3 has 14 amino acids. Trimming shortened V by 5 bases and J by 0 bases, and 12 bases separated the two germline ends. The DNA for the CDR3 is TGCGCCAGCAGGGGTAGGGGAGGCTCCTACGAGCAGTACTTC. Protein: CASRGRGGSYEQYF.

This chain joins TRBV20-1 and TRBJ2-7, with unresolved D. The germline V gene has CDR1 DFQATT and CDR2 SNEGSKA (reference sequence). Between the trimmed V and J ends, which lost 1 base and 1 base, there was a span of 2 bases. The CDR3 is 11 residues long. The CDR3 protein is CSARVSYEQYF. CDR3 DNA sequence: TGCAGTGCTAGAGTATCCTACGAGCAGTACTTC.

The chain uses TRBV5-1 and TRBJ2-3; 11 bases map to TRBD1. The V gene's germline CDR1 is SGHRS and CDR2 YFSETQ. V lost 3 bases to trimming and J lost 4 bases; unmatched junction nucleotides: 7. The CDR3 consists of 16 residues. The CDR3 nucleotides are TGCGCCAGCAGCTCCAGGACAGGGGGCAGCTCAGATACGCAGTATTTT. It yields the protein CASSSRTGGSSDTQYF. Looking up the rest from reference TRBV5-1 and TRBJ2-3 gives the full variable domain: KAGVTQTPRYLIKTRGQQVTLSCSPISGHRSVSWYQQTPGQGLQFLFEYFSETQRNKGNFPGRFSGRQFSNSRSEMNVSTLELGDSALYLCASSSRTGGSSDTQYFGPGTRLTVL.

DNA for the CDR3: TGTGCCTGGAGTGGATGGACAGGGTTTTATGGCTACACCTTC. Translation gives CAWSGWTGFYGYTF. This chain links TRBV30 with TRBJ1-2, with 8 bases identical to TRBD1. The CDR3 is made up of 14 amino acids. J was trimmed by 5 bases and V by 1 base; bases with no gene match: 6. CDR1 and CDR2 (germline): GTSNPN, SVGIG (reference sequence). Using reference TRBV30 and TRBJ1-2 for the parts outside the CDR3, the full variable domain is SQTIHQWPATLVQPVGSPLSLECTVEGTSNPNLYWYRQAAGRGLQLLFYSVGIGQISSEVPQNLSASRPQDRQFILSSKKLLLSDSGFYLCAWSGWTGFYGYTFGSGTRLTVV.

The chain couples TRBV14 to TRBJ1-4; D unclear. V was trimmed by 0 bases and J by 5 bases, leaving 10 bases between them. Germline V gene sequence: CDR1 SGHDN, CDR2 FVKESK. This CDR3 is built from 15 residues. CDR3 residues: CASSQERSLNEKLFF. The CDR3, as DNA: TGTGCCAGCAGCCAAGAAAGGAGCCTAAATGAAAAACTGTTTTTT.

The chain combines TRBV5-1 with TRBJ2-7; the D gene is possibly TRBD1 (6 bases). Germline assignment: CDR1 SGHRS and CDR2 YFSETQ. V dropped 3 bases and J dropped 4 bases, with 17 bases sitting between them. The CDR3 totals 15 residues. Here the CDR3 DNA reads TGCGCCAGCAGCTATAATACAGGGTTTACATACGAGCAGTACTTC. Translation gives CASSYNTGFTYEQYF.

J is TRBJ2-5 and V is TRBV5-1, with a weak D call TRBD1 (5 bases). In germline, CDR1 is SGHRS, CDR2 YFSETQ. The CDR3 spans 15 residues. V was shortened by 0 bases and J by 7 bases, with 16 bases between the two germline ends. CDR3 in amino acids: CASSLGGFDQGTQYF. The CDR3 DNA is TGCGCCAGCAGCTTGGGGGGATTCGACCAGGGGACCCAGTACTTC.

V usage is TRBV19 and J usage is TRBJ1-1; possible D gene TRBD1, 5 bases. Trimming took off 5 bases at V and 7 bases at J, with 14 bases between the two ends. This CDR3 has 13 amino acids. Per the germline V gene, CDR1 is LNHDA and CDR2 is SQIVND (reference sequence). The CDR3 DNA follows: TGTGCCAGTAGTCCGAGACAGATTCTTGAAGCTTTCTTT. Translated: CASSPRQILEAFF.

The chain links TRBV7-9 to TRBJ2-3; 8 bases match TRBD2. CDR1 is SEHNR and CDR2 is FQNEAQ in the germline V gene (reference sequence). The CDR3 covers 15 residues. J lost 4 bases, V lost 5 bases, and 8 bases had no gene match. The CDR3 is CASSVQRERSDTQYF. The CDR3 DNA reads TGTGCCAGCAGCGTCCAGCGGGAGCGGTCAGATACGCAGTATTTT.

This rearrangement joins TRBV28 to TRBJ2-1, with D perhaps TRBD2 (6 bases). V was cut by 7 bases and J by 4 bases, with 14 bases left in between. The V gene's germline CDR1 is MDHEN and CDR2 SYDVKM. The CDR3 has 14 residues. CDR3 in amino acids: CASNIGSLYNEQFF. The DNA for the CDR3 is TGTGCCAGCAATATCGGGAGTTTATACAATGAGCAGTTCTTC.

This rearrangement joins TRBV5-8 to TRBJ2-1; 8 nucleotides agree with TRBD1. There are 15 residues in the CDR3. J lost 4 bases, V lost 4 bases, and 7 bases had no gene match. CDR1 SGHTS and CDR2 YDEGEE come from the germline V gene. The CDR3 DNA reads TGTGCCAGCAGCCAAAGGACAGGGAAATACAATGAGCAGTTCTTC. Protein product: CASSQRTGKYNEQFF.

The V and J genes are TRBV19 and TRBJ2-7; 9 nucleotides align to TRBD2. This CDR3 is built from 16 residues. The ends lost 5 bases at V and 3 bases at J; junction bases unmatched: 11. The germline CDR1 and CDR2 sequences are LNHDA and SQIVND (reference sequence). The CDR3 nucleotides read TGTGCCAGTAGTCCCCGGATGCGGGAGGGTATCTACGAGCAGTACTTC. Its translation is CASSPRMREGIYEQYF. Filled out from reference TRBV19 and TRBJ2-7, the complete variable domain reads DGGITQSPKYLFRKEGQNVTLSCEQNLNHDAMYWYRQDPGQGLRLIYYSQIVNDFQKGDIAEGYSVSREKKESFPLTVTSAQKNPTAFYLCASSPRMREGIYEQYFGPGTRLTVT.

As to this clone: Because the CDR3 is missing its conserved closing phenylalanine or tryptophan, this is likely a read error. The DNA is left out, because the CDR3 cannot be placed on it with certainty; the CDR3 is given as TCRdb lists it. The chain carries TRBV10-1 and TRBJ2-7; the table's D call, TRBD2, has no DNA check behind it. The germline V gene encodes CDR1 WNHNN and CDR2 SYGVQD (reference sequence). From its first to its last residue, the CDR3 has 17 amino acids. This chain's CDR3 is CASSHDRAGLAGNPSKS.

The rearrangement uses TRBV10-3 and TRBJ1-1; D is undetermined. There are 14 residues in the CDR3. Germline V gene data show CDR1 as ENHRY and CDR2 as SYGVKD. V shed 0 bases and J shed 8 bases, with 13 bases lying between them. The CDR3 sequence: CAISESTGGGEAFF. The CDR3 DNA is TGTGCCATCAGTGAGTCGACGGGAGGTGGCGAAGCTTTCTTT.

The V and J genes are TRBV18 and TRBJ2-5; tentatively, D is TRBD1 (5 bases). V was shortened by 4 bases and J by 5 bases, with 17 bases between the two germline ends. Looked up from germline, CDR1 is KGHSH and CDR2 is LQKENI. CDR3 length: 15 amino acids. CDR3 sequence (DNA): TGTGCCAGCTCACTCAGTAGGGGTACTGGGGAGACCCAGTACTTC. Translation: CASSLSRGTGETQYF.

This clone was seen a handful of times. The chain is built from TRBV15 and TRBJ2-1; 10 bases align to TRBD2. The CDR3 totals 13 residues. The germline gives CDR1 LNHNV, CDR2 YYDKDF (reference sequence). V gave up 5 bases and J gave up 8 bases; unmatched junction bases: 3. The CDR3, as DNA: TGTGCCACCAGCCTAGCGGGAGAGTATGAGCAGTTCTTC. Protein product: CATSLAGEYEQFF.

The V gene is TRBV18, the J gene TRBJ1-2, with no clear D. CDR3 length: 15 residues. The ends were cut back, 0 bases at V and 5 bases at J, with 13 bases in the middle. Germline-derived CDR1 and CDR2 are KGHSH and LQKENI. The CDR3 bases are TGTGCCAGCTCACCACCGTCGGTCGGGGTTTATGGCTACACCTTC. Its protein is CASSPPSVGVYGYTF.

The chain has TRBV5-1 and TRBJ2-5; 11 positions agree with TRBD2. The CDR3 has 15 residues. With V trimmed by 4 bases and J by 2 bases, 4 bases remained unmatched. CDR1 and CDR2 (germline): SGHRS, YFSETQ. CDR3 bases: TGCGCCAGCAGCGCCGGGACTAGCGGACAAGAGACCCAGTACTTC. Translation: CASSAGTSGQETQYF.